These 18 T cell receptor beta chains were all obtained from the same sample, sequenced in a study of T cell responses to AZD1222 COVID-19 vaccine (TCRdb year 2021). The library was produced with the immunoSEQ multiplex PCR assay. Held by TCRdb, this immuneACCESS table contains in-frame sequences only and omits some clones. Under half of the omission traces to an unresolved V gene where checked; the cause of the rest is unknown. This sample is represented by roughly 100,000 clones; 86% of them were singletons. The ten most abundant clones make up 1.2% to 1.5% of the sample. This sample's time point label indicates: baseline before first vaccination. The sample in question was peripheral blood, obtained on day 0 of AZD1222 vaccination. Every receptor here comes from an adult in good health.

The V call is TRBV28, the J call TRBJ2-4; D may be TRBD1 (6 bases). There are 14 residues in the CDR3. V was trimmed by 4 bases and J by 9 bases, leaving 16 bases between them. The germline V gene encodes CDR1 MDHEN and CDR2 SYDVKM. CDR3 amino acids: CASSSPGVSFIQYF. In DNA, the CDR3 is TGTGCCAGCAGTTCCCCAGGGGTATCATTCATTCAGTACTTC.

For the CDR3, the DNA is TGTGCCAGCAGTCCCTTATACACCGGGACAGGAAGGAGCTCCTATAATTCACCCCTCCACTTT. It yields the protein CASSPLYTGTGRSSYNSPLHF. J is TRBJ1-6 and V is TRBV6-2 or TRBV6-3, with TRBD1 identical over 8 bases. This CDR3 comprises 21 residues. Trimming cost V 5 bases and J 0 bases; bases outside gene matches: 18. Per germline, CDR1 MNHEY and CDR2 SVGEGT.

This chain connects TRBV10-3 to TRBJ2-7; 7 bases align to TRBD2. Germline assignment: CDR1 ENHRY and CDR2 SYGVKD. The V segment lost 0 bases and the J segment 7 bases; nucleotides outside the gene matches: 9. The CDR3 is 15 amino acids. CDR3 DNA: TGTGCCATCAGTGAGTCGAACCCCGCGGGGGAGGAGCAGTACTTC. Its protein product is CAISESNPAGEEQYF.

This chain joins TRBV5-4 and TRBJ2-3; tentatively, D is TRBD2 (5 bases). The germline V gene has CDR1 SGHNT and CDR2 YYREEE (reference sequence). Trimming removed 4 bases at V and 4 bases at J, with 10 bases between. The CDR3 sequence is 13 residues long. CDR3 residues: CASSLDSADTQYF. Here the CDR3 DNA reads TGTGCCAGCAGCCTGGACTCCGCAGATACGCAGTATTTT.

This clone was seen just once. The rearrangement joins TRBV5-5 to TRBJ1-5; D remains ambiguous. From germline, CDR1 is SGHKS and CDR2 YYEKEE (reference sequence). The ends were cut back, 0 bases at V and 0 bases at J, with 10 bases in the middle. This CDR3 region has 16 residues. The CDR3 coding sequence is TGTGCCAGCAGCTTGGGCCCATCATATAGCAATCAGCCCCAGCATTTT. Translation: CASSLGPSYSNQPQHF.

The gene calls are TRBV9 and TRBJ2-7; D gene uncertain. Between the trimmed V and J ends, which lost 3 bases and 6 bases, there was a span of 10 bases. Germline V gives CDR1 SGDLS, CDR2 YYNGEE. The CDR3 runs to 12 residues. In nucleotides, the CDR3 is TGTGCCAGCAGCGCCGACCGGTCCGAGCAGTACTTC. Its translation: CASSADRSEQYF.

Only one count was recorded for this clone. The chain recombines TRBV5-1 with TRBJ2-1; 10 bases are shared with TRBD2. With V trimmed by 0 bases and J by 4 bases, 4 bases remained unmatched. This CDR3 is built from 16 residues. Germline lookup yields CDR1 SGHRS and CDR2 YFSETQ. CDR3 amino acids: CASSLGGTSAYNEQFF. The CDR3 DNA sequence: TGCGCCAGCAGCTTGGGAGGGACTAGCGCATACAATGAGCAGTTCTTC.

Here the CDR3 reads CASSAGLAGGENEQFF. In nucleotides, the CDR3 is TGTGCCAGCAGCGCGGGTCTAGCGGGAGGGGAAAATGAGCAGTTCTTC. This chain links TRBV5-4 with TRBJ2-1; 12 bases are shared with TRBD2. This CDR3 has 16 amino acids. Germline V gene sequence: CDR1 SGHNT, CDR2 YYREEE (reference sequence). The V gene end was trimmed by 4 bases and the J gene end by 7 bases; junction bases not matched to a gene: 9. Full variable domain (outside the CDR3, taken from reference TRBV5-4 and TRBJ2-1): ETGVTQSPTHLIKTRGQQVTLRCSSQSGHNTVSWYQQALGQGPQFIFQYYREEENGRGNFPPRFSGLQFPNYSSELNVNALELDDSALYLCASSAGLAGGENEQFFGPGTRLTVL.

The rearrangement joins TRBV10-3 to TRBJ2-1, with D perhaps matching TRBD2 (5 bases). From germline, CDR1 is ENHRY and CDR2 SYGVKD. V was trimmed by 3 bases and J by 0 bases, leaving 12 bases between them. The CDR3 is 16 residues long. CDR3 sequence: CAISEPGSSSYNEQFF. CDR3 bases: TGTGCCATCAGTGAACCGGGATCGAGCTCCTACAATGAGCAGTTCTTC.

This chain uses TRBV6-2 or TRBV6-3 with TRBJ2-2; D is possibly TRBD2 (6 bases). Germline V gene sequence: CDR1 MNHEY, CDR2 SVGEGT. This CDR3 comprises 15 residues. The V gene lost 2 bases and the J gene lost 1 base, with 8 bases spanning the gap. CDR3 protein: CASSYGTLNTGELFF. CDR3 in DNA: TGTGCCAGCAGTTACGGGACTCTGAACACCGGGGAGCTGTTTTTT.

This chain joins TRBV4-3 and TRBJ1-2, with a weak D call TRBD1 (5 bases). The germline V gene encodes CDR1 LGHNA and CDR2 YSLEER. The CDR3 is 14 amino acids. Trimming removed 0 bases at V and 5 bases at J, with 10 bases between. CDR3 amino acids: CASSQDSGGYGYTF. The DNA for the CDR3 is TGCGCCAGCAGCCAAGATAGCGGGGGATATGGCTACACCTTC.

The chain links TRBV9 to TRBJ1-6, with 9 bases fitting TRBD1. The germline gives CDR1 SGDLS, CDR2 YYNGEE. The CDR3 has 17 residues. J gave up 7 bases and V 4 bases, and 12 bases lay outside the gene matches. CDR3 DNA: TGTGCCAGCAGCTTAGTAGGAACAGGGGGCGTCAATTCACCCCTCCACTTT. The encoded protein is CASSLVGTGGVNSPLHF.

This clone has only one observation. The genes are TRBV3-1 (or the pseudogene TRBV3-2) and TRBJ1-4; 7 nucleotides match TRBD1. The germline V gene has CDR1 LGHDT and CDR2 YNNKEL (reference sequence). Trimming cost V 11 bases and J 8 bases; bases outside gene matches: 8. There are 12 residues in the CDR3. This CDR3 reads CASQGGSEKLFF. The CDR3 coding sequence is TGTGCCTCCCAGGGGGGGTCGGAAAAACTGTTTTTT.

J is TRBJ2-2 and V is TRBV9; a weak D match, TRBD2 (5 bases). CDR3 length: 15 residues. Trimming cost V 0 bases and J 4 bases, with 10 bases left between them. In germline, CDR1 is SGDLS, CDR2 YYNGEE. CDR3 sequence: CASSVGTSGTGELFF. The CDR3 DNA reads as TGTGCCAGCAGCGTAGGAACTAGTGGCACCGGGGAGCTGTTTTTT.

The rearrangement links TRBV7-9 to TRBJ1-3; 7 nucleotides line up with TRBD1. Germline lookup yields CDR1 SEHNR and CDR2 FQNEAQ (reference sequence). The trim removed 5 bases at V and 5 bases at J, leaving 9 bases unmatched. The CDR3 runs 15 residues. Here the CDR3 reads CASSPGQANRNTIYF. DNA of the CDR3: TGTGCCAGCAGCCCCGGACAGGCAAATCGAAACACCATATATTTT.

The chain joins TRBV13 to TRBJ1-1; tentative D call: TRBD1 (5 bases). This CDR3 contains 14 residues. Trimming cost V 1 base and J 7 bases, with 13 bases left between them. Germline values: CDR1 PRHDT, CDR2 FYEKMQ (reference sequence). DNA for the CDR3: TGTGCCAGCAGCTTAGAAAAGGGGCTGGTTGAAGCTTTCTTT. Translation: CASSLEKGLVEAFF. Based on the CDR3 plus reference TRBV13 and TRBJ1-1, the full variable domain is AAGVIQSPRHLIKEKRETATLKCYPIPRHDTVYWYQQGPGQDPQFLISFYEKMQSDKGSIPDRFSAQQFSDYHSELNMSSLELGDSALYFCASSLEKGLVEAFFGQGTRLTVV.

The chain combines TRBV3-1 (or the pseudogene TRBV3-2) with TRBJ1-2; D remains ambiguous. Per the germline V gene, CDR1 is LGHDT and CDR2 is YNNKEL (reference sequence). The germline V and J ends were trimmed by 0 bases and 7 bases, with 6 bases remaining between them. The CDR3 spans 12 residues. The CDR3 DNA follows: TGTGCCAGCAGCCAAGATCAGGCTGGCTACACCTTC. It specifies CASSQDQAGYTF.

The chain links TRBV18 to TRBJ2-7; 7 positions match TRBD1. CDR1 is KGHSH and CDR2 is LQKENI in the germline V gene. The CDR3 is made up of 14 amino acids. The trim removed 4 bases at V and 0 bases at J, leaving 3 bases unmatched. CDR3 nucleotides: TGTGCCAGCTCACTTAGGACAGGCTCCTACGAGCAGTACTTC. Translation gives CASSLRTGSYEQYF.